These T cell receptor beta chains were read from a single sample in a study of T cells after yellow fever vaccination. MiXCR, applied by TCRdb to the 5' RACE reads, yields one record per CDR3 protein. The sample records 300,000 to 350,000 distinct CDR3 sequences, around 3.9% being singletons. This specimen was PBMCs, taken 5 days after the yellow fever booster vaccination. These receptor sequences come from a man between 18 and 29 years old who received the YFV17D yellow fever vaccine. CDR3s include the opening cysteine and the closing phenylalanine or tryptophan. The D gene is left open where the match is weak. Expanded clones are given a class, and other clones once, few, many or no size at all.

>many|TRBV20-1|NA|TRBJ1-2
TGCAGTGCTCCTAAGGACTATGGCTACACCTTC
CSAPKDYGYTF
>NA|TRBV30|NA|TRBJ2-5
TGTGCCTGGAGTGTTCCCGGGGCCTCAGAGACCCAGTACTTC
CAWSVPGASETQYF
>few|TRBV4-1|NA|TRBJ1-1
TGCGCCAGCAGCCAAGATTCGGAGGGGCGGGCTTTCTTT
CASSQDSEGRAFF
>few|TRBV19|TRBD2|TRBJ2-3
TGTGCCAGTAGTACACCAGCGGGGGGCACAGATACGCAGTATTTT
CASSTPAGGTDTQYF
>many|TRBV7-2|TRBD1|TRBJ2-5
TGTGCCAGCAGTGACAGGGGGCTGGAGACCCAGTACTTC
CASSDRGLETQYF
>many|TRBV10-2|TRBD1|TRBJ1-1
TGCGCCAGCAGTGTAACGGACAGGGCGCAAGCTTTCTTT
CASSVTDRAQAFF
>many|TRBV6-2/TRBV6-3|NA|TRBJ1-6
TGTGCCAGCAGTTACCGCAGGGACAATTCACCCCTCCACTTT
CASSYRRDNSPLHF
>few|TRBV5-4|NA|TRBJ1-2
TGTGCCAGCAGCTTGGTTGTGGGCTCCGGCGGCTACACCTTC
CASSLVVGSGGYTF
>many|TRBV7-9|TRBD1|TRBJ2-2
TGTGCCAGCAGCTTGGGACAGGGTGACACCGGGGAGCTGTTTTTT
CASSLGQGDTGELFF
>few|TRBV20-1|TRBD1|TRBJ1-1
TGCAGTGCTGGGGGACAGGCGAACACTGAAGCTTTCTTT
CSAGGQANTEAFF
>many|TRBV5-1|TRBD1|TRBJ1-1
TGCGCCAGCAGCTTGGGACAGGGAGGCATGAACACTGAAGCTTTCTTT
CASSLGQGGMNTEAFF
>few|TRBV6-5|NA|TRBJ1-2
TGTGCCAGCAGTTACTCGATGGGGGAAGCTAACTATGGCTACACCTTC
CASSYSMGEANYGYTF
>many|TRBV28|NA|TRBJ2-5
TGTGCCAGCGGGGGCGGAGGGGGCAAAGAGACCCAGTACTTC
CASGGGGGKETQYF
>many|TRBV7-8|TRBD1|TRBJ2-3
TGTGCCAGCAGTCCCCGGGACAGGACAGATACGCAGTATTTT
CASSPRDRTDTQYF
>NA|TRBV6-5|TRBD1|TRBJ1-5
TGTGCCAGCAGTTACTCTAGCAGGGGGAATCAGCCCCAGCATTTT
CASSYSSRGNQPQHF
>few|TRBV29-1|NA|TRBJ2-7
TGCAGCGTTGAAGGTGAGGGGGGATACGAGCAGTACTTC
CSVEGEGGYEQYF
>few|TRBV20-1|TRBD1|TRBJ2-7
TGCAGTGCTCCAGGGGGCGCCGGGGGAGAGCAGTACTTC
CSAPGGAGGEQYF
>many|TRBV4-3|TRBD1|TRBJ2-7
TGCGCCAGCAGCCAAGGTCCCGGGACAGGGAGATCCTACGAGCAGTACTTC
CASSQGPGTGRSYEQYF
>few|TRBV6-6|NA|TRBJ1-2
TGTGCCAGCAGTGAAATTCAGGGACCCTATGGCTACACCTTC
CASSEIQGPYGYTF
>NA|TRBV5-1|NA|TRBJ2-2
TGCGCCAGCAGCTTGGTGCAGGTGCGAACCGGGGAGCTGTTTTTT
CASSLVQVRTGELFF
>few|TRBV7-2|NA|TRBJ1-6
TGTGCCAGCAGCTTAGTGCACGGGGGAGGTAATTCACCCCTCCACTTT
CASSLVHGGGNSPLHF
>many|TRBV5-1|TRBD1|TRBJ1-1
TGCGCCAGCAGCTTGTGGGGACAGGCGAACACTGAAGCTTTCTTT
CASSLWGQANTEAFF
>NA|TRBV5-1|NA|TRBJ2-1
TGCGCCAGCAGCAGGGGGTCCAATGAGCAGTTCTTC
CASSRGSNEQFF
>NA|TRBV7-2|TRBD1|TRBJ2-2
TGTGCCAGCAGCCAGGGGGCCGGGACCGCGAGCACCGGGGAGCTGTTTTTT
CASSQGAGTASTGELFF
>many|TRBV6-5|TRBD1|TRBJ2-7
TGTGCCAGCAGTCCCCGGATCCGGGACAGGGCATTGGACGAGCAGTACTTC
CASSPRIRDRALDEQYF
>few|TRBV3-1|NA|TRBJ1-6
TGTGCCAGCAGCCAACGCCCTTTGATTGCCTCCTATAATTCACCCCTCCACTTT
CASSQRPLIASYNSPLHF
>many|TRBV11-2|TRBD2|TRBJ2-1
TGTGCCAGCAGTTCCTACACTAGCGGGGAATACAATGAGCAGTTCTTC
CASSSYTSGEYNEQFF
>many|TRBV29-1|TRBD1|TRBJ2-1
TGCAGCGTTATTCGACAGGGCAATGAGCAGTTCTTC
CSVIRQGNEQFF
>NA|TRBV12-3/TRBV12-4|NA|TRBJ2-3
TGTGCCAGCAGTTTACTCCCTAGCACAGATACGCAGTATTTT
CASSLLPSTDTQYF
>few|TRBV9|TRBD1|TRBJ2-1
TGTGCCAGCAGCGGTACGGGACAGACATACAATGAGCAGTTCTTC
CASSGTGQTYNEQFF
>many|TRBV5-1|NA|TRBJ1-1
TGCGCCAGCAGCTTGAACCGGATGGTGAACACTGAAGCTTTCTTT
CASSLNRMVNTEAFF
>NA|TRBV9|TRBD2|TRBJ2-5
TGTGCCAGCAGCGTCGGGGGGGCCGGGAAGACCCAGTACTTC
CASSVGGAGKTQYF
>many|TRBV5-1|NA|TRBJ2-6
TGCGCCAGCAGCTTGGATTCGGGGGGCTTTCCTGGGGCCAACGTCCTGACTTTC
CASSLDSGGFPGANVLTF
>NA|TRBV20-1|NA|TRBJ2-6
TGCAGTGCTAGAGCTCGGGTCGGGCTCTCTGGGGCCAACGTCCTGACTTTC
CSARARVGLSGANVLTF
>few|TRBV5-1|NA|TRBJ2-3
TGCGCCAGCAGCCGCGACAGGCTCCGCACAGATACGCAGTATTTT
CASSRDRLRTDTQYF
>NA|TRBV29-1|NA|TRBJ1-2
TGCAGTGCGGACGGACCCTATGGCTACACCTTC
CSADGPYGYTF
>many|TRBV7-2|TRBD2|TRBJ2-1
TGTGCCAGCACCACGCGACTAGCTCCTTACAATGAGCAGTTCTTC
CASTTRLAPYNEQFF
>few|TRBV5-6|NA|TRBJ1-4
TGTGCCAGCAGCTTGGGGGGGAATCGAGAAAAACTGTTTTTT
CASSLGGNREKLFF
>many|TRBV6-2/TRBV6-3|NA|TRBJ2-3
TGTGCCAGCAGTTACCCCTTTCAGGGGGGCCGTAGCACAGATACGCAGTATTTT
CASSYPFQGGRSTDTQYF
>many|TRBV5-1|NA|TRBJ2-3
TGCGCCAGCACCCTGCGGGGAACCACAGATACGCAGTATTTT
CASTLRGTTDTQYF
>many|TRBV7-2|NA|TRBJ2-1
TGTGCCAGCAGCTTAATGGTGGCTGGCACCTACAATGAGCAGTTCTTC
CASSLMVAGTYNEQFF
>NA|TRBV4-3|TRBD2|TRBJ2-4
TGCGCCAGCAGCCAAGGACTAGCGGCCATGCAGGTGTCCAAAAACATTCAGTACTTC
CASSQGLAAMQVSKNIQYF
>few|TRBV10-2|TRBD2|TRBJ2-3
TGCGCCAGCAAACTAGCGGGGGTGGATACGCAGTATTTT
CASKLAGVDTQYF
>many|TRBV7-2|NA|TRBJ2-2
TGTGCCAGCAGCTTAGTCGCGGGGGCGCTCGGGGAGCTGTTTTTT
CASSLVAGALGELFF